The source of this T cell receptor beta chain is a study of T cell responses to AZD1222 COVID-19 vaccine. Study-wide results and caveats: Targeting of unmutated variant regions was reportedly seen in nearly half of spike-specific TCRs. Only five or six individuals given AZD1222 were seropositive at baseline. Donors were mostly white British, more females; clonal diversity possibly underestimated.

The CDR3 runs 14 residues. Trimming cost V 0 bases and J 5 bases, with 10 bases left between them. Germline CDR1 SGHTS, CDR2 YDEGEE. The assay was immunoSEQ multiplex PCR, and TCRdb's table has in-frame clones only and misses some. Seen here are around 170,000 clones, about 86% observed once, and the top ten hold 11%. About this clone itself: No antigen is known for it.

The source material was peripheral blood, sampled 28 days after the second AZD1222 dose. The clonotype originates from an adult who received the AZD1222 COVID-19 vaccine. The chain uses TRBV5-8 and TRBJ2-3, with D perhaps given as TRBD1 or TRBD2 (6 bases each). Here the CDR3 DNA reads TGTGCCAGCAGCTTGGGGGGGGCCATAGATACGCAGTATTTT. It translates to CASSLGGAIDTQYF.